This T cell receptor beta chain was observed in a study of blood T cell repertoires in COVID-19. About the study: Samples taken during acute and convalescent COVID-19 were collected in the United States, Italy and Spain. Nucleic acid was either cDNA or gDNA, and it came from T cells, B-cell-depleted T cells, or PBMCs.

CDR3 length: 13 residues. V lost 4 bases, J lost 7 bases, and 5 bases stayed unmatched. Germline V gene sequence: CDR1 SGHNT, CDR2 YYREEE (reference sequence). The data were produced by immunoSEQ multiplex PCR, yet TCRdb's version contains in-frame clones alone and is incomplete. The sample records over 40,000 clones, about 88% being singletons. V gene TRBV5-4 combines with J gene TRBJ1-1; 9 bases line up with TRBD1. Input material: peripheral blood. The sequence came from a human donor in a cohort sampled during active COVID-19. In DNA, the CDR3 is TGTGCCAGCAGCGGCGGGACAGGGATTGAAGCTTTCTTT. Its protein is CASSGGTGIEAFF. The whole variable domain, remainder taken from reference TRBV5-4 and TRBJ1-1, is ETGVTQSPTHLIKTRGQQVTLRCSSQSGHNTVSWYQQALGQGPQFIFQYYREEENGRGNFPPRFSGLQFPNYSSELNVNALELDDSALYLCASSGGTGIEAFFGQGTRLTVV.